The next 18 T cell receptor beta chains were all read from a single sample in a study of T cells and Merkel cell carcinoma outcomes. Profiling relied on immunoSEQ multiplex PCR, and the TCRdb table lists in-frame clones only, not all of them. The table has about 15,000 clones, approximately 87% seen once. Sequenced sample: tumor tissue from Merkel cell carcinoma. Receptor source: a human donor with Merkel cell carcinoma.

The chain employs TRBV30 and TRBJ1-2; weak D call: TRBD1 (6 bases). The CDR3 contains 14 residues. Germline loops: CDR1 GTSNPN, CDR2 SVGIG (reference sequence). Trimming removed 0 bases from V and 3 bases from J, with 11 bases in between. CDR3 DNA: TGTGCCTGGAGTGTAGGCAGGGGCCACTATGGCTACACCTTC. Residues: CAWSVGRGHYGYTF.

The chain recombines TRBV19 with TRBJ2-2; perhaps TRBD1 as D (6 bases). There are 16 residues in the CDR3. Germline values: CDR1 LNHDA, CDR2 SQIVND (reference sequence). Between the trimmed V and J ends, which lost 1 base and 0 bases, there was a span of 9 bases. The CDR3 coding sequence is TGTGCCAGTAGTATAGTGTGGACAGCGAACACCGGGGAGCTGTTTTTT. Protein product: CASSIVWTANTGELFF.

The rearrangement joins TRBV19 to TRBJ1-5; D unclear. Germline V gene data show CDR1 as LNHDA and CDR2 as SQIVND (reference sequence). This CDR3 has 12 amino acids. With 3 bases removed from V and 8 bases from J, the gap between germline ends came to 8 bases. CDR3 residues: CASSITWEPQHF. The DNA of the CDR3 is TGTGCCAGTAGTATTACGTGGGAGCCCCAGCATTTT.

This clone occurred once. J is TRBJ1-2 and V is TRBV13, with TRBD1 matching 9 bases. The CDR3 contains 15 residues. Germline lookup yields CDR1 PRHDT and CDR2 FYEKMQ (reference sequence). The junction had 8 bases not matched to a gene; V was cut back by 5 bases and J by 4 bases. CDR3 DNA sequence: TGTGCCAGCAGCCCTGGACCGGGACAGGGCTATGGCTACACCTTC. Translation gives CASSPGPGQGYGYTF. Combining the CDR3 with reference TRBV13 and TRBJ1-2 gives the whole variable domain AAGVIQSPRHLIKEKRETATLKCYPIPRHDTVYWYQQGPGQDPQFLISFYEKMQSDKGSIPDRFSAQQFSDYHSELNMSSLELGDSALYFCASSPGPGQGYGYTFGSGTRLTVV.

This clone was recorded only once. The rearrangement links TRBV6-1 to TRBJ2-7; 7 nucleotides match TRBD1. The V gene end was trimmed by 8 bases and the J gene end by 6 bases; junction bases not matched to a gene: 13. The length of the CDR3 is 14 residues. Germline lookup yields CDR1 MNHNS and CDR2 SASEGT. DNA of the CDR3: TGTGCCAGCCGCGCGACAGGGCTTCTTTCCGAGCAGTACTTC. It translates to CASRATGLLSEQYF.

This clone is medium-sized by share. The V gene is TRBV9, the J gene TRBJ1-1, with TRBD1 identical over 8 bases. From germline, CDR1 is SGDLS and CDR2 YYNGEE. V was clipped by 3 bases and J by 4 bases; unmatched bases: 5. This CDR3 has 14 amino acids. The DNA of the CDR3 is TGTGCCAGCAGCGCCCGACAGGGGATCACTGAAGCTTTCTTT. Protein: CASSARQGITEAFF.

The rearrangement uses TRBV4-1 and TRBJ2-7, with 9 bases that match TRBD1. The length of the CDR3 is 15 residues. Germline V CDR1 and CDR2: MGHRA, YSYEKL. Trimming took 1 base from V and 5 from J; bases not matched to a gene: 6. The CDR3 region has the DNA TGCGCCAGCAGCCAAGTGCGGACAGGGGTACACGAGCAGTACTTC. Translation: CASSQVRTGVHEQYF.

The CDR3 DNA is TGTGCCAGCCCCGACAGGGTCTCCTACAATGAGCAGTTCTTC. Its protein is CASPDRVSYNEQFF. The chain couples TRBV2 to TRBJ2-1, with 7 bases matching TRBD1. Germline V gene sequence: CDR1 SNHLY, CDR2 FYNNEI. The ends lost 8 bases at V and 0 bases at J; junction bases unmatched: 4. The CDR3 totals 14 residues.

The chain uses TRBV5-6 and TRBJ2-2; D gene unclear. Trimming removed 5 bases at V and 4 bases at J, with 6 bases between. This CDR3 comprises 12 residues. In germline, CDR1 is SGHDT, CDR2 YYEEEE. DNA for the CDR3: TGTGCCAGCAGGCTCGGCACCGGGGAGCTGTTTTTT. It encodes CASRLGTGELFF.

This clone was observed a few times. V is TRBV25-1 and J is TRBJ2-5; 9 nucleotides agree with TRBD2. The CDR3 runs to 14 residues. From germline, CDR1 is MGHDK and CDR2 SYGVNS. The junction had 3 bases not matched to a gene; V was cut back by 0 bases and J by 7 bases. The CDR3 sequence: CASSEYSGSGTQYF. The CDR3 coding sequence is TGTGCCAGCAGTGAATATAGCGGGAGTGGGACCCAGTACTTC.

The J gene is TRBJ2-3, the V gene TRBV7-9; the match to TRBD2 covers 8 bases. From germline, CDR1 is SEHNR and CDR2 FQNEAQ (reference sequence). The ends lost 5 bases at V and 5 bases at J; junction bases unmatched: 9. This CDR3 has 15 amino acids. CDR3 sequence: CASSAPGGALDTQYF. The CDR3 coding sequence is TGTGCCAGCAGCGCCCCCGGGGGGGCCCTAGATACGCAGTATTTT.

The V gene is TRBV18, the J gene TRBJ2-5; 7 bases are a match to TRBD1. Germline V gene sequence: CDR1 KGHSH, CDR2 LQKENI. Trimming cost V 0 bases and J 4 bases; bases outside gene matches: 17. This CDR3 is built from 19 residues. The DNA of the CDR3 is TGTGCCAGCTCACCACCTTATAGACCACAGGGGTGGTTTGTAGAGACCCAGTACTTC. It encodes CASSPPYRPQGWFVETQYF.

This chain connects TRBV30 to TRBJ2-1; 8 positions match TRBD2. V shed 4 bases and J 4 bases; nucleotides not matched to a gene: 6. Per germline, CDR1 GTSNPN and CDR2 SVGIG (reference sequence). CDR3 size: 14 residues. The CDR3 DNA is TGTGCCTGGATGTTGGCGGGGGGTTACAATGAGCAGTTCTTC. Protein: CAWMLAGGYNEQFF.

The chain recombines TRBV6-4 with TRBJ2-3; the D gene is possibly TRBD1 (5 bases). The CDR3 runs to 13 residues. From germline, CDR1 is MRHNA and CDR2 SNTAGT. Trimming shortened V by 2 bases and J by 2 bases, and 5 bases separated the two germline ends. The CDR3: CASSDGATDTQYF. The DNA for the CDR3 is TGTGCCAGCAGTGACGGGGCCACAGATACGCAGTATTTT.

CDR3 region: CAIREGGTSEGYTF. The CDR3 DNA reads as TGTGCCATCAGAGAAGGGGGCACGTCGGAGGGCTACACCTTC. The gene calls are TRBV10-3 and TRBJ1-2, with 7 bases lining up with TRBD1. V dropped 6 bases and J dropped 8; count of bases not matched to a gene: 12. The germline V gene encodes CDR1 ENHRY and CDR2 SYGVKD. The CDR3 loop spans 14 amino acids.

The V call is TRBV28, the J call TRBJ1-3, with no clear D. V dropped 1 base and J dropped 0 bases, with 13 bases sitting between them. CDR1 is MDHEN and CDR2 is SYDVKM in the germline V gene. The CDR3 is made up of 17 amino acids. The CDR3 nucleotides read TGTGCCAGCAGTTTATCTTCTCCCCTTAGCTCTGGAAACACCATATATTTT. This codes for CASSLSSPLSSGNTIYF.

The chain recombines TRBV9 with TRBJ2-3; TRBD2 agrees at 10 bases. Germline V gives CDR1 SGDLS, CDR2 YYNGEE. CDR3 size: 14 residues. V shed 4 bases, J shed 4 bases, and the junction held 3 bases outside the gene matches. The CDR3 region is CASSQAGGADTQYF. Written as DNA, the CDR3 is TGTGCCAGCAGCCAAGCGGGAGGGGCAGATACGCAGTATTTT.

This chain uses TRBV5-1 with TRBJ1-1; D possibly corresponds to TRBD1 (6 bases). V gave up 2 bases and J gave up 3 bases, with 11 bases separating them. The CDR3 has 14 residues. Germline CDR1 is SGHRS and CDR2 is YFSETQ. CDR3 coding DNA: TGCGCCAGCAGCTTACAGGGAGTACACACTGAAGCTTTCTTT. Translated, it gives CASSLQGVHTEAFF.